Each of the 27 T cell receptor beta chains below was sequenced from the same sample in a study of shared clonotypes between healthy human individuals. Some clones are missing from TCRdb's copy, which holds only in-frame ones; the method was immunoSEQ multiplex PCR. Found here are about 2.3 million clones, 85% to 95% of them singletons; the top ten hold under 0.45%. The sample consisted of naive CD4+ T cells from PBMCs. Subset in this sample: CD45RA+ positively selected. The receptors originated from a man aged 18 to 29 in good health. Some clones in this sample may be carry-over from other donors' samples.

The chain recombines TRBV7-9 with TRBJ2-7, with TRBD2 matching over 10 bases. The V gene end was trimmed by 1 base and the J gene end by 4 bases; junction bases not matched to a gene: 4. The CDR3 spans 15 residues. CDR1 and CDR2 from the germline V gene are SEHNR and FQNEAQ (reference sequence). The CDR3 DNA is TGTGCCAGCAGCTTAGGGGCTAGCGGGGGATACGAGCAGTACTTC. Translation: CASSLGASGGYEQYF.

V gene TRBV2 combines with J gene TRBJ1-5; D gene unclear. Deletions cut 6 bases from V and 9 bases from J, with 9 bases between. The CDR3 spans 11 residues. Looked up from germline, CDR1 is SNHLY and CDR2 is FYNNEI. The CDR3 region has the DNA TGTGCCAGCAGCTCGGACGCGCCCCAGCATTTT. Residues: CASSSDAPQHF.

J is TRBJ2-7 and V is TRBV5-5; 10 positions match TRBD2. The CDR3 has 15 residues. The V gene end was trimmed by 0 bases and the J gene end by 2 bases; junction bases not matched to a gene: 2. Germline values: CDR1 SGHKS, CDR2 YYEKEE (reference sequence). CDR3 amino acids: CASSLAGLAAYEQYF. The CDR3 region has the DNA TGTGCCAGCAGCTTGGCCGGACTAGCGGCCTACGAGCAGTACTTC.

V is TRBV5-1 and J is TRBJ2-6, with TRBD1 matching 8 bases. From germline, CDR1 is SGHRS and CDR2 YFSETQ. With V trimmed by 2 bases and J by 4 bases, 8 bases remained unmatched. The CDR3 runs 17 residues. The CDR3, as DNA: TGCGCCAGCAGCTTAGGACAGGGTCGGGTGGGGGCCAACGTCCTGACTTTC. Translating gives CASSLGQGRVGANVLTF.

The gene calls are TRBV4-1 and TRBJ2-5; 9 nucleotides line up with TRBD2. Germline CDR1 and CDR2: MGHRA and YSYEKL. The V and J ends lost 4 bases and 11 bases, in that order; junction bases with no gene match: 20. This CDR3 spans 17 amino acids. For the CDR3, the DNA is TGCGCCAGCAGCCCACTCCCGAATAGCGGGAGCCTGAGGGAGCAGTACTTC. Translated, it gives CASSPLPNSGSLREQYF.

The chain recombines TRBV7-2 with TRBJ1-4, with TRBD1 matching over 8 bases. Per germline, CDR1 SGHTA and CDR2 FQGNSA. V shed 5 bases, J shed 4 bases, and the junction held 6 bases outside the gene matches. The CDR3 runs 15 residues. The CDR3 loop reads CASSAGQGRNEKLFF. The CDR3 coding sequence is TGTGCCAGCAGCGCTGGACAGGGCCGTAATGAAAAACTGTTTTTT.

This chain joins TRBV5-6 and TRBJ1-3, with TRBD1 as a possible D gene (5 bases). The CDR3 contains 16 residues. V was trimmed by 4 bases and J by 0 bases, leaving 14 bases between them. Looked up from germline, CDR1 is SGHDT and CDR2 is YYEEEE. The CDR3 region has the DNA TGTGCCAGCAGCCGGCGTGGGGGTTACTCTGGAAACACCATATATTTT. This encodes CASSRRGGYSGNTIYF.

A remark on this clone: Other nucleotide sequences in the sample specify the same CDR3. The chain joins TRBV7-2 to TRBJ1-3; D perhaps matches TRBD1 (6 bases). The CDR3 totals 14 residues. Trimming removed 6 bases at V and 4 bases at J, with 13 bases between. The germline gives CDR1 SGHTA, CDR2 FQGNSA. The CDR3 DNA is TGTGCCAGCAGTCCGCAGGGGTCAGGAAACACCATATATTTT. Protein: CASSPQGSGNTIYF.

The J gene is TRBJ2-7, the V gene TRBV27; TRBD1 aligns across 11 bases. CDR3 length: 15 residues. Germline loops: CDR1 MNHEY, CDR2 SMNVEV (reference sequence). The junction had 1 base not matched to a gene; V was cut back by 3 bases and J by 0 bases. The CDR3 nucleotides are TGTGCCAGCAGTTTGGGACAGGGGGACTCCTACGAGCAGTACTTC. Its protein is CASSLGQGDSYEQYF.

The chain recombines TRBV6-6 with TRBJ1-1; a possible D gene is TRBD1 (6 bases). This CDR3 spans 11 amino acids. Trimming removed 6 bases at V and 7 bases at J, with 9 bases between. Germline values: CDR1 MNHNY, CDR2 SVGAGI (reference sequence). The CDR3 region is CASSKDSEAFF. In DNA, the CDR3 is TGTGCCAGCAGCAAGGACAGTGAAGCTTTCTTT.

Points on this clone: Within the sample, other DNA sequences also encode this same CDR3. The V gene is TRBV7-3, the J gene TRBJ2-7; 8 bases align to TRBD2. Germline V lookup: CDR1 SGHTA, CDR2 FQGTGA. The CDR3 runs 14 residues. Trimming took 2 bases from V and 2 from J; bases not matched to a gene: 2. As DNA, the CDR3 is TGTGCCAGCAGCTTACGGGAGGGGACCTACGAGCAGTACTTC. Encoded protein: CASSLREGTYEQYF.

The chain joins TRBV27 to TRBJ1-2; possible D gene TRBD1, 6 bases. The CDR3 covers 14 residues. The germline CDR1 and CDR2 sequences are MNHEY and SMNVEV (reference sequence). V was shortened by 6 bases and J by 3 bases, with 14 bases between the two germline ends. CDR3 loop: CASSNAGAHYGYTF. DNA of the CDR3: TGTGCCAGCAGCAACGCAGGGGCGCACTATGGCTACACCTTC.

The DNA for the CDR3 is TGTGCCAGCAGTGACGCGGCAGATACGCAGTATTTT. Translating it yields CASSDAADTQYF. V and J are TRBV6-4 and TRBJ2-3; D is undetermined. Trimming cost V 2 bases and J 4 bases, with 4 bases left between them. Germline loops: CDR1 MRHNA, CDR2 SNTAGT. The CDR3 covers 12 residues.

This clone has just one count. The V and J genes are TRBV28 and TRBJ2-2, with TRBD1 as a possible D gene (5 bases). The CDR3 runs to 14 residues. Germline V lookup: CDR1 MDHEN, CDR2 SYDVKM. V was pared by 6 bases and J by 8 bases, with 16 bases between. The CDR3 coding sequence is TGTGCCAGCAGGGGTCCAGGGTTCACGGGGGAGCTGTTTTTT. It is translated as CASRGPGFTGELFF.

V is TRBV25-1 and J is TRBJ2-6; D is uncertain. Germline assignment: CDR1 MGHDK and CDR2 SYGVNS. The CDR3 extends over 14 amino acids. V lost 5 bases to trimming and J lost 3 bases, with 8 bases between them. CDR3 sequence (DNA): TGTGCCAGCAGTCTCCCAGGTGGGGCCAACGTCCTGACTTTC. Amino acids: CASSLPGGANVLTF.

This CDR3 reads CASRREGLAGELFF. The CDR3 nucleotides read TGTGCCAGCAGGCGGGAGGGCCTGGCCGGGGAGCTGTTTTTT. The chain is built from TRBV27 and TRBJ2-2; 9 bases are shared with TRBD2. J was trimmed by 6 bases and V by 6 bases; bases with no gene match: 5. CDR3 length: 14 amino acids. Germline assignment: CDR1 MNHEY and CDR2 SMNVEV (reference sequence).

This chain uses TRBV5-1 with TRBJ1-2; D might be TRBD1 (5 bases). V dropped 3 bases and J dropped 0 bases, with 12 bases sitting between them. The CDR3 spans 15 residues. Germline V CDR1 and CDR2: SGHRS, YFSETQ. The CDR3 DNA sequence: TGCGCCAGCAGCTCGACCGACAGAGCTAACTATGGCTACACCTTC. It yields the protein CASSSTDRANYGYTF.

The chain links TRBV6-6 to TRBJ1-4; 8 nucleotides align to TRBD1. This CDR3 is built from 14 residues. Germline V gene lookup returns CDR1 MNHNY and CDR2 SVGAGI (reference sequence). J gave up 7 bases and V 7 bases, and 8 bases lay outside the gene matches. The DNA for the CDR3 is TGTGCCAGCACCACTCGGGGGACAGGTGAAAAACTGTTTTTT. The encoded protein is CASTTRGTGEKLFF.

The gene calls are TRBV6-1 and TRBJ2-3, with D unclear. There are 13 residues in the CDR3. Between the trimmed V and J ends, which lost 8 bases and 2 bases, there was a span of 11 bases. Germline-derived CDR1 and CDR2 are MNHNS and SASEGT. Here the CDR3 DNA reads TGTGCCAGCGAAACCCTTCACACAGATACGCAGTATTTT. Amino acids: CASETLHTDTQYF.

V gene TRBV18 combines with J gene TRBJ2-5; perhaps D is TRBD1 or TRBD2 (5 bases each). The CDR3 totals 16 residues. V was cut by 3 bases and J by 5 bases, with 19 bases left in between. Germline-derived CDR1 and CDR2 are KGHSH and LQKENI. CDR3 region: CASSPGTSTGRETQYF. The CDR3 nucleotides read TGTGCCAGCTCACCGGGGACGTCGACCGGTAGGGAGACCCAGTACTTC.

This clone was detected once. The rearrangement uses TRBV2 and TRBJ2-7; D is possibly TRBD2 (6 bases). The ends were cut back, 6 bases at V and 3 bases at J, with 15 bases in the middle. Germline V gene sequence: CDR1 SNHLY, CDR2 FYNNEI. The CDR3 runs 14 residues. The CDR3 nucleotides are TGTGCCAGCAGAGTCAGGTCGACTAGCTACGAGCAGTACTTC. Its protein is CASRVRSTSYEQYF.

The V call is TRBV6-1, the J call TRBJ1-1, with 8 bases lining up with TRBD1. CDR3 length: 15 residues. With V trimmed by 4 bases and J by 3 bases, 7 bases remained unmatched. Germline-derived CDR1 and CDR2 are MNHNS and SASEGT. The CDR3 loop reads CASSARTGPDTEAFF. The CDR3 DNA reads TGTGCCAGCAGTGCTAGGACAGGGCCTGACACTGAAGCTTTCTTT.

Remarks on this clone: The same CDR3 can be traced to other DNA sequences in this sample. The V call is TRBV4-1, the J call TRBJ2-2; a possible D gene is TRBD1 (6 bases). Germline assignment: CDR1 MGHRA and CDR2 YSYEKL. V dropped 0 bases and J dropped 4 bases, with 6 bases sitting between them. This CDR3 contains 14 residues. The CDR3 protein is CASSQEGATGELFF. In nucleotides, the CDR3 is TGCGCCAGCAGCCAAGAGGGGGCCACCGGGGAGCTGTTTTTT.

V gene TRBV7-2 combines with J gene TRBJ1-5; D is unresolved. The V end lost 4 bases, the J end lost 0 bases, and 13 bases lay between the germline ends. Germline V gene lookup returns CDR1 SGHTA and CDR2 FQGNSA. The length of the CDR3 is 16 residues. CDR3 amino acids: CASSSEGPNSNQPQHF. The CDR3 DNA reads TGTGCCAGCAGCTCGGAGGGTCCAAATAGCAATCAGCCCCAGCATTTT.

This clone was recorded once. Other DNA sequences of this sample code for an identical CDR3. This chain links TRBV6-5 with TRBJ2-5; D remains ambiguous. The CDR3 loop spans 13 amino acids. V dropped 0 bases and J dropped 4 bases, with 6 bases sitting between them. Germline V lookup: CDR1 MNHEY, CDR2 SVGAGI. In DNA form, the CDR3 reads TGTGCCAGCAGTTACTCTTGGGGAGAGACCCAGTACTTC. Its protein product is CASSYSWGETQYF.

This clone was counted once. The CDR3 DNA follows: TGTGCCAGCCTACCGGGACTAGCGGGAGGGCCGAGCAATGAGCAGTTCTTC. Encoded protein: CASLPGLAGGPSNEQFF. This chain connects TRBV2 to TRBJ2-1; 16 nucleotides line up with TRBD2. In germline, CDR1 is SNHLY, CDR2 FYNNEI. V shed 8 bases and J 6 bases; nucleotides not matched to a gene: 10. This CDR3 contains 17 residues. Drawing the rest from reference TRBV2 and TRBJ2-1, the complete variable domain is EPEVTQTPSHQVTQMGQEVILRCVPISNHLYFYWYRQILGQKVEFLVSFYNNEISEKSEIFDDQFSVERPDGSNFTLKIRSTKLEDSAMYFCASLPGLAGGPSNEQFFGPGTRLTVL.

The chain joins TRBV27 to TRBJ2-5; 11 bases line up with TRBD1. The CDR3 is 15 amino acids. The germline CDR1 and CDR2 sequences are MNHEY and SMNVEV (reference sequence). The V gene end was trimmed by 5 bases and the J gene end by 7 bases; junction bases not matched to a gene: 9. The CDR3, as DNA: TGTGCCAGCAGTGATCTCGGGACAGGGGGTGCGACCCAGTACTTC. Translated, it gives CASSDLGTGGATQYF.